This TCR beta chain derives from a study of PD-L1 blockade in urothelial cancer. On the study more broadly: The patients first took atezolizumab around 2014, receiving 1,200 mg intravenously every 3 weeks. A median blood sample held around 130,000 T cells and approximately 83,000 unique TCRs.

The ends were cut back, 6 bases at V and 4 bases at J, with 18 bases in the middle. CDR1 is SGHTA, CDR2 FQGNSA, per germline. This CDR3 contains 16 residues. As for time point: pretreatment peripheral blood. Synthetic analogs of TCR templates were spiked into every PCR. Profiling relied on immunoSEQ multiplex PCR, and the TCRdb table lists in-frame clones only, not all of them. This table holds 40,000 to 60,000 clones, about 88% found once. The chain uses TRBV7-2 and TRBJ2-2; perhaps TRBD2 as D (5 bases). This sample comprised PBMCs, obtained around atezolizumab (anti-PD-L1) treatment. The source is a man aged 70-80 years with urothelial cancer. The chain's CDR3 is CASSQRRARSTGELFF. The CDR3 coding sequence is TGTGCCAGCAGTCAAAGGCGGGCGCGAAGCACCGGGGAGCTGTTTTTT.